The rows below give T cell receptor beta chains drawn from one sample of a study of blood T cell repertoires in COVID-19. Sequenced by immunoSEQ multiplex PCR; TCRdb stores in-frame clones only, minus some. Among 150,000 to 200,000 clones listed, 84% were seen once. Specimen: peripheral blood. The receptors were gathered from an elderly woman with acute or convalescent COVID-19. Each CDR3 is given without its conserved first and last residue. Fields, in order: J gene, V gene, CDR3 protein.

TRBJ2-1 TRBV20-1 SASSGGDVNEQF
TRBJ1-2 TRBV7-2 ASSLGQGAGYT
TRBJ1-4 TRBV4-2 ASDKGRGEKLF
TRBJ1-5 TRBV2 ASSEEGAGSQPQH
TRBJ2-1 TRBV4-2 ASSPRDSGLAGYNEQF
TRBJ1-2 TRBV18 ASSPRDRVGYT
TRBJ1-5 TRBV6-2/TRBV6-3 ASSRDILQPQH
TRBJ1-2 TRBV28 ASSQWDRDNYGYT
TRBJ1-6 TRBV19 ASSRTPGTGSRSNSPLH
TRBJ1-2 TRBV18 ASSFGPNYGYT
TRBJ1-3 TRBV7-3 ATPEEVSNTIY
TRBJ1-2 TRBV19 ASNDRVNGYT
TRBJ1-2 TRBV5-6 ASSLGQGGRSYGYT
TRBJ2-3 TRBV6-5 ASSGERAGTQY
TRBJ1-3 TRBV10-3 AISDIRQGKTGNTIY
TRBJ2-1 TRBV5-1 ASSLGGQNEQF
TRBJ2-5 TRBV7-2 ASSPTTSGRVETQY
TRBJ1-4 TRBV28 ASSLQGAVTNEKLF
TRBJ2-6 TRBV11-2 ASSPTDRVPGANVLT
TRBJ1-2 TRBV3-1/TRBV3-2 ASSPGQTNYGYT
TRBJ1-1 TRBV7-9 ASRQGQGLPLLQAF
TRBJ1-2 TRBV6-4 ASSEGLLGGGGYT
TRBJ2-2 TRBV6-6 ASSWLAAANTGELF
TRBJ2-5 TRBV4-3 ASSQSLRETQY
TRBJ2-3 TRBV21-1 ASSNRDKSTDTQY
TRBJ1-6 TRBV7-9 ASSLDRGFSPLH
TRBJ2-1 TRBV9 ASSGLAGAYNEQF
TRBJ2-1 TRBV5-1 ASSLTGLAYNEQF
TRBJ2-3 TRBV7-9 ASSLVQGRDTQY
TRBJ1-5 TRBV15 ATSRAVGAASNQPQH
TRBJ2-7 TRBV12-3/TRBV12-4 ASSFGVSYEQY
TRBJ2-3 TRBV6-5 ASSYSSQGSTDTQY
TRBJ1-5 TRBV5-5 ASSLSPSQPQH
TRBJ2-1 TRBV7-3 ASSSTLSSYNEQF
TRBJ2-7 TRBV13 ASSLKDDRYEQY
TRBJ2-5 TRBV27 ASREGQGGTQY
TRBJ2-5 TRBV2 ASKPVGGNQETQY
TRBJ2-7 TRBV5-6 ASSLGLTTGAEQY
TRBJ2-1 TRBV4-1 ASSQDRTRTYNEQF
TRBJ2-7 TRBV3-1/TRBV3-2 ASTTSPAGGEQY
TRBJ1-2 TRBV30 AWAIRGGYT
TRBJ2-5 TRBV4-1 ASSIPGGVRETQY
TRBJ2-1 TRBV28 ASSSVMDRISTSSYNEQF